This T cell receptor beta chain was identified in a study of T cell repertoires in cytomegalovirus infection. The overall study: Public TCR beta signatures were indicative of both CMV infection and a matching HLA type. General study results and limits: Across the ex vivo response, the dominant clonotypes were HLA-C-restricted CMV-specific TCR beta clonotypes. Pooled public TCR beta family frequency picked out CMV carriers with the relevant HLA.

The CDR3 extends over 16 amino acids. The V and J ends lost 1 base and 2 bases, in that order; junction bases with no gene match: 9. The germline gives CDR1 DFQATT, CDR2 SNEGSKA (reference sequence). The sample holds a few counts of this clonotype. No antigen is known for it. TCRdb passed the reads through MiXCR, listing each CDR3 protein once. Seen here are about 150,000 distinct CDR3 sequences, around a quarter observed once, and the top ten hold 10% to 11%. The sequenced sample was PBMCs. V and J are TRBV20-1 and TRBJ2-3, with 7 bases that match TRBD1. The receptor was derived from a human donor in good health (CMV status not recorded). Some clones in this sample may be carry-over from other donors' samples. CDR3 sequence (DNA): TGCAGTGCTAGAGTTTACCGGGACAGCGTCACAGATACGCAGTATTTT. This encodes CSARVYRDSVTDTQYF.